Detailed here is one T cell receptor (beta chain). Clones were read by immunoSEQ multiplex PCR, and TCRdb kept only the in-frame ones, dropping some. The sample records about 46,000 clones, around four fifths being singletons. The data belong to a study of early stage breast cancer tumors. Germline V gene lookup returns CDR1 SGHDN and CDR2 FVKESK. Between the trimmed V and J ends, which lost 0 bases and 1 base, there was a span of 3 bases. This CDR3 spans 13 amino acids. Sequences were obtained from blood. The V call is TRBV14, the J call TRBJ2-5; unclear D gene. This clonotype was obtained from a person aged 40-50 years with breast cancer. The CDR3 nucleotides are TGTGCCAGCAGCCAAGATTTCCAAGAGACCCAGTACTTC. This sequence encodes CASSQDFQETQYF.